The 24 T cell receptor beta chains presented below share a single source sample, sequenced in a study of blood T cell repertoires in COVID-19 (dated by TCRdb to the early 2020s). To prepare the library, the immunoSEQ multiplex PCR assay was applied. TCRdb holds this immuneACCESS table with in-frame rearrangements only. Some clones are missing; in checked studies, unresolved V genes explain under half, and the rest has no known cause. The sample has fewer than 300,000 clones on record, around 90% of them singletons. The ten largest clonotypes hold 0.9% to 1.2% of the sample. The sequenced sample was PBMCs or T cells enriched from blood (not recorded which). The receptors were gathered from a woman aged 30 to 39 who had recovered from COVID-19.

The chain joins TRBV27 to TRBJ2-7, with D possibly being TRBD2 (6 bases). With 3 bases removed from V and 6 bases from J, the gap between germline ends came to 9 bases. Germline loops: CDR1 MNHEY, CDR2 SMNVEV (reference sequence). The CDR3 sequence is 12 residues long. The CDR3 DNA reads as TGTGCCAGCAGTTTTTTGGGAGGCGAGCAGTACTTC. This encodes CASSFLGGEQYF.

The V gene is TRBV28, the J gene TRBJ1-2; possibly TRBD1 for D (6 bases). The CDR3 is made up of 18 amino acids. The germline gives CDR1 MDHEN, CDR2 SYDVKM. The V end was cut by 4 bases, the J end by 2 bases, with 23 bases between. The CDR3 region is CASSSDYGGGARNYGYTF. The CDR3, as DNA: TGTGCCAGCAGTTCCGACTACGGGGGGGGCGCGCGGAACTATGGCTACACCTTC.

The chain links TRBV6-1 to TRBJ2-7; D is unclear. The V end lost 0 bases, the J end lost 4 bases, and 7 bases lay between the germline ends. The CDR3 sequence is 13 residues long. From germline, CDR1 is MNHNS and CDR2 SASEGT. The CDR3 spells CASSEALLYEQYF. The CDR3 DNA follows: TGTGCCAGCAGTGAAGCGCTTCTATACGAGCAGTACTTC.

The chain carries TRBV20-1 and TRBJ2-5; possibly TRBD1 for D (6 bases). The germline V gene encodes CDR1 DFQATT and CDR2 SNEGSKA (reference sequence). V was clipped by 3 bases and J by 1 base, with 9 bases between them. The CDR3 covers 13 residues. The CDR3 coding sequence is TGCAGTGCTAGTGGGGACATCCAAGAGACCCAGTACTTC. Protein: CSASGDIQETQYF.

The chain recombines TRBV25-1 with TRBJ1-1; D might be TRBD1 (5 bases). V lost 4 bases and J 5 bases, leaving 14 bases between the germline ends. In germline, CDR1 is MGHDK, CDR2 SYGVNS. CDR3 length: 14 residues. The DNA of the CDR3 is TGTGCCAGCAGTGTGGCGGGACGTAGGACTGAAGCTTTCTTT. Its translation: CASSVAGRRTEAFF. The full variable domain, with the rest looked up from reference TRBV25-1 and TRBJ1-1, is EADIYQTPRYLVIGTGKKITLECSQTMGHDKMYWYQQDPGMELHLIHYSYGVNSTEKGDLSSESTVSRIRTEHFPLTLESARPSHTSQYLCASSVAGRRTEAFFGQGTRLTVV.

This rearrangement joins TRBV5-1 to TRBJ2-5; 9 nucleotides line up with TRBD1. The CDR3 loop spans 16 amino acids. Trimming cost V 4 bases and J 7 bases; bases outside gene matches: 14. CDR1 is SGHRS, CDR2 YFSETQ, per germline. The CDR3 region has the DNA TGCGCCAGCAGCAGTTCCGGGACAGGGAGCCCCGGGACCCAGTACTTC. It translates to CASSSSGTGSPGTQYF.

The chain links TRBV12-5 to TRBJ2-1, with 11 positions matching TRBD2. V was pared by 0 bases and J by 3 bases, with 4 bases of the junction left unmatched. The CDR3 has 17 amino acids. Germline V CDR1 and CDR2: LGHNT, FRNRAP. This chain's CDR3 is CASGLVLGTSGYNEQFF. The DNA of the CDR3 is TGTGCTAGTGGTTTGGTACTCGGGACTAGCGGCTACAATGAGCAGTTCTTC.

The rearrangement uses TRBV2 and TRBJ2-3, with 7 bases that match TRBD2. CDR1 SNHLY and CDR2 FYNNEI come from the germline V gene. J gave up 0 bases and V 8 bases, and 5 bases lay outside the gene matches. The CDR3 totals 14 residues. The CDR3 nucleotides read TGTGCCAGCCTTAGCGGGCTTAGCACAGATACGCAGTATTTT. Translation gives CASLSGLSTDTQYF. Full variable domain (outside the CDR3, taken from reference TRBV2 and TRBJ2-3): EPEVTQTPSHQVTQMGQEVILRCVPISNHLYFYWYRQILGQKVEFLVSFYNNEISEKSEIFDDQFSVERPDGSNFTLKIRSTKLEDSAMYFCASLSGLSTDTQYFGPGTRLTVL.

The CDR3 bases are TGTGCCAGCAAGGTCAGGGGCAGGGGCCAGAACACTGAAGCTTTCTTT. Its translation: CASKVRGRGQNTEAFF. The rearrangement joins TRBV2 to TRBJ1-1; a weak D match, TRBD1 (6 bases). Germline lookup yields CDR1 SNHLY and CDR2 FYNNEI. Trimming stripped 7 bases from V and 1 base from J, with 19 bases between. The CDR3 has 16 amino acids.

The chain employs TRBV18 and TRBJ2-2, with 8 positions matching TRBD1. The germline gives CDR1 KGHSH, CDR2 LQKENI. The CDR3 loop spans 14 amino acids. V was clipped by 4 bases and J by 5 bases; unmatched bases: 3. The CDR3 protein is CASSQGQVTGELFF. In DNA, the CDR3 is TGTGCCAGCTCACAGGGACAGGTTACCGGGGAGCTGTTTTTT.

V is TRBV10-1 and J is TRBJ2-1; 8 bases agree with TRBD2. With V trimmed by 9 bases and J by 6 bases, 13 bases remained unmatched. Per germline, CDR1 WNHNN and CDR2 SYGVQD (reference sequence). This CDR3 contains 15 residues. In DNA form, the CDR3 reads TGCGCCAGGGGTATAGCGGGACCTCCGGGCAATGAGCAGTTCTTC. It is translated as CARGIAGPPGNEQFF.

The rearrangement joins TRBV3-1 (or the pseudogene TRBV3-2) to TRBJ1-1, with TRBD1 identical over 10 bases. Trimming took 4 bases from V and 10 from J; bases not matched to a gene: 3. In germline, CDR1 is LGHDT, CDR2 YNNKEL (reference sequence). The CDR3 is made up of 12 amino acids. CDR3 in DNA: TGTGCCAGCAGCCGAGGGACAGGGGTAGCTTTCTTT. Translating gives CASSRGTGVAFF.

This chain uses TRBV6-5 with TRBJ1-5; the match to TRBD1 covers 11 bases. This CDR3 spans 15 amino acids. CDR1 is MNHEY and CDR2 is SVGAGI in the germline V gene. Trimming took 6 bases from V and 7 from J; bases not matched to a gene: 8. The CDR3 region is CASSQDRGQGQPQHF. DNA of the CDR3: TGTGCCAGCAGCCAGGACAGGGGGCAAGGACAGCCCCAGCATTTT.

This chain uses TRBV19 with TRBJ2-1, with D perhaps matching TRBD2 (6 bases). Trimming took off 1 base at V and 13 bases at J, with 14 bases between the two ends. The germline gives CDR1 LNHDA, CDR2 SQIVND (reference sequence). The CDR3 runs to 13 residues. The CDR3 here is CASSIGRVRSQFF. Written as DNA, the CDR3 is TGTGCCAGTAGTATAGGGAGGGTCCGGAGCCAGTTCTTC.

CDR3 region: CASSSILQGAGEQFF. The CDR3 DNA reads as TGCGCCAGCAGCTCGATATTACAGGGGGCTGGTGAGCAGTTCTTC. V is TRBV5-1 and J is TRBJ2-1, with 9 bases aligning to TRBD1. Germline trimming cut 3 bases from V and 9 bases from J; bases unmatched to any gene: 10. The CDR3 covers 15 residues. Germline CDR1 SGHRS, CDR2 YFSETQ.

The chain has TRBV6-5 and TRBJ1-2; TRBD1 is a possible D gene (5 bases). V was cut by 0 bases and J by 5 bases, with 10 bases left in between. This CDR3 comprises 14 residues. From germline, CDR1 is MNHEY and CDR2 SVGAGI. The CDR3 sequence: CASSYSPGLYGYTF. CDR3 coding DNA: TGTGCCAGCAGTTACTCGCCAGGGCTGTATGGCTACACCTTC.

The chain recombines TRBV19 with TRBJ1-2; D may be TRBD1 (6 bases). Germline assignment: CDR1 LNHDA and CDR2 SQIVND (reference sequence). V was trimmed by 3 bases and J by 5 bases, leaving 16 bases between them. The length of the CDR3 is 15 residues. CDR3 amino acids: CASSIGTGKIYGYTF. Here the CDR3 DNA reads TGTGCCAGTAGTATTGGAACAGGGAAGATTTATGGCTACACCTTC.

This clone was detected only a few times. V gene TRBV14 combines with J gene TRBJ2-2; D is perhaps TRBD2 (5 bases). The CDR3 is 15 residues long. The V gene lost 2 bases and the J gene lost 3 bases, with 10 bases spanning the gap. CDR1 and CDR2 from the germline V gene are SGHDN and FVKESK. The CDR3 DNA reads as TGTGCCAGCAGCCAATTACAGAGGGACACCGGGGAGCTGTTTTTT. Translated: CASSQLQRDTGELFF.

The chain is built from TRBV15 and TRBJ1-5; D is possibly TRBD1 (6 bases). This CDR3 is built from 15 residues. Per germline, CDR1 LNHNV and CDR2 YYDKDF (reference sequence). V gave up 6 bases and J gave up 2 bases, with 14 bases separating them. The CDR3: CATSRQAGGNQPQHF. CDR3 DNA sequence: TGTGCCACCAGTAGACAGGCCGGGGGCAATCAGCCCCAGCATTTT.

This rearrangement joins TRBV15 to TRBJ2-2; no definite D call. The ends were cut back, 0 bases at V and 6 bases at J, with 11 bases in the middle. Germline lookup yields CDR1 LNHNV and CDR2 YYDKDF (reference sequence). There are 15 residues in the CDR3. In DNA, the CDR3 is TGTGCCACCAGCAGAGATCAAAGCTCGCCCGGGGAGCTGTTTTTT. Translating gives CATSRDQSSPGELFF.

The CDR3 protein is CASSNTGGFYEQYF. The CDR3 DNA is TGCGCCAGCAGCAATACAGGGGGCTTTTACGAGCAGTACTTC. This sequence joins TRBV5-1 and TRBJ2-7; TRBD1 matches at 9 bases. Germline V gives CDR1 SGHRS, CDR2 YFSETQ. The CDR3 length is 14 residues. Trimming took 4 bases from V and 4 from J; bases not matched to a gene: 6. The full variable domain, rest sourced from reference TRBV5-1 and TRBJ2-7, is KAGVTQTPRYLIKTRGQQVTLSCSPISGHRSVSWYQQTPGQGLQFLFEYFSETQRNKGNFPGRFSGRQFSNSRSEMNVSTLELGDSALYLCASSNTGGFYEQYFGPGTRLTVT.

The J gene is TRBJ1-2, the V gene TRBV28, with a possible D match to TRBD1 (5 bases). The CDR3 has 15 amino acids. Germline V gene sequence: CDR1 MDHEN, CDR2 SYDVKM. The V gene lost 5 bases and the J gene lost 5 bases, with 18 bases spanning the gap. The CDR3 loop is CASSPPRQGEYGYTF. CDR3 nucleotides: TGTGCCAGCAGTCCACCACGGCAGGGTGAATATGGCTACACCTTC.

The chain uses TRBV27 and TRBJ1-3, with unresolved D. V lost 2 bases and J 2 bases, leaving 7 bases between the germline ends. This CDR3 spans 14 amino acids. Germline CDR1 reads MNHEY; CDR2 reads SMNVEV (reference sequence). CDR3 nucleotides: TGTGCCAGCAGTTTAAACTCGGCTGGAAACACCATATATTTT. Translation: CASSLNSAGNTIYF.

The V call is TRBV29-1, the J call TRBJ2-7, with 8 bases fitting TRBD1. The germline V gene has CDR1 SQVTM and CDR2 ANQGSEA. The CDR3 runs to 12 residues. With 8 bases clipped from V and 5 bases from J, the junction kept 8 bases outside the gene matches. The CDR3 DNA reads TGCAGCTTCGACAGGGGAACGAACGAGCAGTACTTC. It encodes CSFDRGTNEQYF.